A selection of T cell receptor beta chains follows, all from one sample in a study of blood T cells in healthy people across ages. MiXCR was run by TCRdb on the 5' RACE reads, yielding one entry per CDR3 protein. The repertoire holds 1.4 million or so distinct CDR3 sequences, with approximately 43% as singletons. Sequences were obtained from blood. Receptors originate from a woman aged 18-30 years in good health. CDR3s leave out the opening cysteine and the closing phenylalanine or tryptophan. A D gene is named only where the DNA matches it firmly.

CDR3,D,V,length,J
SARDPGREQF,.,TRBV20-1,10,TRBJ2-1
SAPHRATSTDTQY,.,TRBV20-1,13,TRBJ2-3
ASSLMAGLAKNIQY,.,TRBV12-3/TRBV12-4,14,TRBJ2-4
ASSFIAASSYNEQF,.,TRBV7-8,14,TRBJ2-1
ASSDEAGETQY,.,TRBV2,11,TRBJ2-5
ATSDSETGMRETQY,.,TRBV24-1,14,.
ASSEVRSGGNTGAF,.,TRBV6-1,14,TRBJ1-1
ASSQEGAYRWNTEAF,.,TRBV14,15,TRBJ1-1
SAREAPYNEQF,.,TRBV20-1,11,TRBJ2-1
SVHAASSYNEQF,.,TRBV29-1,12,TRBJ2-1
SAQGDPLGNQPQH,TRBD1,TRBV20-1,13,TRBJ1-5
ASTPKRVNTEAF,.,TRBV6-6,12,TRBJ1-1
SATAYSDEQF,.,TRBV20-1,10,TRBJ2-1
ASSQIDRDPNTEAF,TRBD1,TRBV4-1,14,TRBJ1-1
SARSGTSGGTEAF,TRBD1,TRBV20-1,13,TRBJ1-1
ASSLSADEQY,.,TRBV27,10,TRBJ2-7
ASSRGGRGEKLF,.,TRBV7-9,12,TRBJ1-4
ASSLSGHEQY,.,TRBV27,10,TRBJ2-7
ASSLKEETQY,.,TRBV5-1,10,.
ASKWGLADFEQF,TRBD2,TRBV6-5,12,TRBJ2-1
SATGTHGYGYT,.,TRBV20-1,11,TRBJ1-2
ASSGWDRGYNEQY,TRBD1,TRBV12-3/TRBV12-4,13,TRBJ2-7
ASLTVLNYGYT,.,TRBV6-2/TRBV6-3,11,TRBJ1-2
ASRSAGTNEQF,.,TRBV4-2,11,TRBJ2-1
ASSAPGTGGYEQY,TRBD1,TRBV9,13,TRBJ2-7
ATSDFRQGSGQETQY,TRBD1,TRBV24-1,15,TRBJ2-5
SASDRDRLLVLGGCT,TRBD1,TRBV20-1,15,TRBJ1-2
ASSPDRAASTDTQY,TRBD1,TRBV7-2,14,TRBJ2-3
ASRQTGTSLYGYT,.,TRBV7-9,13,TRBJ1-2
TSSIRTAANTGELF,.,TRBV9,14,TRBJ2-2
ASSLAWTGIGETQY,TRBD1,TRBV28,14,TRBJ2-5
ASSQDHRQESTDTQY,.,TRBV4-1,15,TRBJ2-3
ASSLTGLQIGEKLF,.,TRBV27,14,TRBJ1-4
ASSVQGSSTDTQY,.,TRBV9,13,TRBJ2-3
ASSLRHAWADTQY,.,TRBV7-2,13,TRBJ2-3
ASSLGVGGRDEQF,.,TRBV7-8,13,TRBJ2-1
ASNFGTGGYYEQY,TRBD1,TRBV6-1,13,TRBJ2-7
ATSRDLHSSGNTIY,.,TRBV15,14,TRBJ1-3
ASRPSQGGQAYEQY,.,TRBV28,14,TRBJ2-7
ASGFRGLATDTQY,.,TRBV12-5,13,TRBJ2-3